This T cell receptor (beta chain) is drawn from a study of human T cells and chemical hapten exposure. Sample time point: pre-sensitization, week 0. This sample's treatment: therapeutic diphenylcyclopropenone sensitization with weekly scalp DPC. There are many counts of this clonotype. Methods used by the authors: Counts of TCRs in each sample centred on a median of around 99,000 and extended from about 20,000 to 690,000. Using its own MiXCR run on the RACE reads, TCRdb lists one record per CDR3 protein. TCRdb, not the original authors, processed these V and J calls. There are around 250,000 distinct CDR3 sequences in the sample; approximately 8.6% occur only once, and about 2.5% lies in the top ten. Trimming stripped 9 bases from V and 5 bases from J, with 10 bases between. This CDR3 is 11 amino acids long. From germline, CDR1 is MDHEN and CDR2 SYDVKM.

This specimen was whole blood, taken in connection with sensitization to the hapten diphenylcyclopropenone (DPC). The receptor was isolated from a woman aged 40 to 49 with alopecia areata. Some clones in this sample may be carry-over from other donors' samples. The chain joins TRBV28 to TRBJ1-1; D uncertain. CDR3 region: CASGLGTEAFF. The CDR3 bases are TGTGCCAGTGGTCTGGGAACTGAAGCTTTCTTT. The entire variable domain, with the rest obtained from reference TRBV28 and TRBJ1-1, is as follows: DVKVTQSSRYLVKRTGEKVFLECVQDMDHENMFWYRQDPGLGLRLIYFSYDVKMKEKGDIPEGYSVSREKKERFSLILESASTNQTSMYLCASGLGTEAFFGQGTRLTVV.